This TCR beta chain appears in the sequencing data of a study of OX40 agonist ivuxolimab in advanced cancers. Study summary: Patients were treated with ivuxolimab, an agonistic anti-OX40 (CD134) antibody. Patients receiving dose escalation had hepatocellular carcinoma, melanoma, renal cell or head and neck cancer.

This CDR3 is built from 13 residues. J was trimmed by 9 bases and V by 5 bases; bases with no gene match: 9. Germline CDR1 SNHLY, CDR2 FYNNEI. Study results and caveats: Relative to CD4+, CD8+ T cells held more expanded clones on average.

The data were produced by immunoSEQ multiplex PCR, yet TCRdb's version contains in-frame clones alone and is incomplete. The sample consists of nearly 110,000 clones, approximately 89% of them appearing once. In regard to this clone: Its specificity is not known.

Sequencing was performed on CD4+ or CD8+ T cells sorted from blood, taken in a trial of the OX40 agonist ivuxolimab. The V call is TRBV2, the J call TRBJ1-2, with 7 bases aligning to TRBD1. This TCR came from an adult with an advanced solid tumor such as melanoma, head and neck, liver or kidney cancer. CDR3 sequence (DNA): TGTGCCAGCAGTCCCTCCCCAGGGGGGAGCTACACCTTC. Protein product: CASSPSPGGSYTF.